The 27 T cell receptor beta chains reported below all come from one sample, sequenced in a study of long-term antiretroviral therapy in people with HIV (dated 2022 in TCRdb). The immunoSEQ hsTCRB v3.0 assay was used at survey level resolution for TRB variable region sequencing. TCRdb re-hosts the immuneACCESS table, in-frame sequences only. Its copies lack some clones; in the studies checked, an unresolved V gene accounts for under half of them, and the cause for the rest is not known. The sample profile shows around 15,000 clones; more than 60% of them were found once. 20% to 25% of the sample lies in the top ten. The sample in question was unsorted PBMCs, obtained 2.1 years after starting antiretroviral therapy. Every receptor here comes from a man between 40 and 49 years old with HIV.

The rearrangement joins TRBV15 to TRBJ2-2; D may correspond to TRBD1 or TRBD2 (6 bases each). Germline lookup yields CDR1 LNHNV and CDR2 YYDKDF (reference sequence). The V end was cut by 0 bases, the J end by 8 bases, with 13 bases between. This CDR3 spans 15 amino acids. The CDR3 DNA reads TGTGCCACCAGCAGAGATCCGGGGGCCCGGGGGGAGCTGTTTTTT. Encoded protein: CATSRDPGARGELFF.

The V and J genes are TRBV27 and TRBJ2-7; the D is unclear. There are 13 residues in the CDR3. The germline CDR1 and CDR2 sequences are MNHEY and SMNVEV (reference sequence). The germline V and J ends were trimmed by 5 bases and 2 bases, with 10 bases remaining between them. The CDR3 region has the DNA TGTGCCAGCAGTCGGACGGTAACCTACGAGCAGTACTTC. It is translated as CASSRTVTYEQYF.

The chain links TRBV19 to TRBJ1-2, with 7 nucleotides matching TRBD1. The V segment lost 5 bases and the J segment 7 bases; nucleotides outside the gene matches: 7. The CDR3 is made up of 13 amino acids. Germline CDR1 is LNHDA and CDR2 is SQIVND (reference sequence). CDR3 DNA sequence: TGTGCCAGTAGTGTGACAGGGACGACTGGCTACACCTTC. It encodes CASSVTGTTGYTF.

In DNA, the CDR3 is TGTGCCTGGAGTGAGGGACTTGATAATTCACCCCTCCACTTT. Encoded protein: CAWSEGLDNSPLHF. J is TRBJ1-6 and V is TRBV30, with a tentative D call TRBD1 (5 bases). Per germline, CDR1 GTSNPN and CDR2 SVGIG (reference sequence). The V and J ends lost 1 base and 5 bases respectively, with 9 bases between them. The CDR3 is 14 residues long.

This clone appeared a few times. Here the CDR3 DNA reads TGTGCCTGGGACAGCAACCAAGAGACCCAGTACTTC. This codes for CAWDSNQETQYF. The genes are TRBV30 and TRBJ2-5, with D tentatively TRBD1 (5 bases). CDR3 length equals 12 residues. CDR1 GTSNPN and CDR2 SVGIG come from the germline V gene (reference sequence). Trimming took 5 bases from V and 0 from J, leaving 7 bases between them.

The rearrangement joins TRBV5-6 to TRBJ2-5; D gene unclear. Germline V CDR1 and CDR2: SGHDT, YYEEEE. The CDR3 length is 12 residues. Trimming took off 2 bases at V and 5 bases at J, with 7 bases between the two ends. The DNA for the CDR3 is TGTGCCAGCAGCTTACAGAGGGAGACCCAGTACTTC. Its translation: CASSLQRETQYF.

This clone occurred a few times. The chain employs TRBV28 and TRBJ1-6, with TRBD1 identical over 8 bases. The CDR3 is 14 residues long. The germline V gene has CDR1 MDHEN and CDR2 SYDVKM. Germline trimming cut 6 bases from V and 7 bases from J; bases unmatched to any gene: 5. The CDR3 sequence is CASRTGAVNSPLHF. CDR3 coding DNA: TGTGCCAGCAGGACAGGGGCGGTAAATTCACCCCTCCACTTT. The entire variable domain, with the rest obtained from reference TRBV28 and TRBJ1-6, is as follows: DVKVTQSSRYLVKRTGEKVFLECVQDMDHENMFWYRQDPGLGLRLIYFSYDVKMKEKGDIPEGYSVSREKKERFSLILESASTNQTSMYLCASRTGAVNSPLHFGNGTRLTVT.

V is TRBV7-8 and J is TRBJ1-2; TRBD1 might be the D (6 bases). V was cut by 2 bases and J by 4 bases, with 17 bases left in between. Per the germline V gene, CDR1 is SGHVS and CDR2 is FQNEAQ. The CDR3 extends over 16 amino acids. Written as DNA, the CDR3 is TGTGCCAGCAGCTTACTGGGACAACCAAGGAGCTATGGCTACACCTTC. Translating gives CASSLLGQPRSYGYTF.

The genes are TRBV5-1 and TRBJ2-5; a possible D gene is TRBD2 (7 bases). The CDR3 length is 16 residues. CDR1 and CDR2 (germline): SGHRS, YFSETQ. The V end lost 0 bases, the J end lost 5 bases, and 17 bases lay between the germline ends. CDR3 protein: CASSLALGGASETQYF. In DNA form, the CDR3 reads TGCGCCAGCAGCTTGGCCTTGGGGGGGGCGAGCGAGACCCAGTACTTC.

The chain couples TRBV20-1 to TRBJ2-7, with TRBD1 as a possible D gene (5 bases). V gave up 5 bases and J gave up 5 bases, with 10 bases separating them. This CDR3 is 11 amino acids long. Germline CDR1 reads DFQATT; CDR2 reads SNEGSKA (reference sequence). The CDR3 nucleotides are TGCAGTGCTGAACAGGTCGACGAGCAGTACTTC. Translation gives CSAEQVDEQYF.

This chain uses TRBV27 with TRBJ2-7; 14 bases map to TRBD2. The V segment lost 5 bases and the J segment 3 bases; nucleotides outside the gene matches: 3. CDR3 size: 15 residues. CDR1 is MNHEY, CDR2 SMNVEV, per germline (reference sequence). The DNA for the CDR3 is TGTGCCAGCAGTCCCGGGACTAGCGGGGGCTACGAGCAGTACTTC. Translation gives CASSPGTSGGYEQYF.

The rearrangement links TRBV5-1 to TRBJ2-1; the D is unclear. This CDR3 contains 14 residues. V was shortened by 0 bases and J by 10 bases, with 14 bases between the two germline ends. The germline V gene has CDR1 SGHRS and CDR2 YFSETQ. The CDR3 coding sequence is TGCGCCAGCAGCTTGGACCGTTCGTCAACGGAGCAGTTCTTC. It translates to CASSLDRSSTEQFF. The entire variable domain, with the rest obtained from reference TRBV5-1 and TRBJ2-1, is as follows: KAGVTQTPRYLIKTRGQQVTLSCSPISGHRSVSWYQQTPGQGLQFLFEYFSETQRNKGNFPGRFSGRQFSNSRSEMNVSTLELGDSALYLCASSLDRSSTEQFFGPGTRLTVL.

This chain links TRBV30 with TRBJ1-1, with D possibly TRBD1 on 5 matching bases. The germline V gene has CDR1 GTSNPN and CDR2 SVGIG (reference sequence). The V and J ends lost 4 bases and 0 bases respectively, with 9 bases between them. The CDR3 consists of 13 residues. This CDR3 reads CAWKRGLNTEAFF. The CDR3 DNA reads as TGTGCCTGGAAGAGGGGACTGAACACTGAAGCTTTCTTT. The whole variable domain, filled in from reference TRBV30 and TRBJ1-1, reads SQTIHQWPATLVQPVGSPLSLECTVEGTSNPNLYWYRQAAGRGLQLLFYSVGIGQISSEVPQNLSASRPQDRQFILSSKKLLLSDSGFYLCAWKRGLNTEAFFGQGTRLTVV.

The CDR3 sequence is CASSHRQGLDTEAFF. The CDR3 region has the DNA TGCGCCAGCAGCCATCGCCAGGGGCTTGACACTGAAGCTTTCTTT. This chain joins TRBV5-1 and TRBJ1-1, with D possibly being TRBD1 (6 bases). The CDR3 totals 15 residues. V lost 4 bases, J lost 3 bases, and 16 bases lay in between. CDR1 is SGHRS and CDR2 is YFSETQ in the germline V gene.

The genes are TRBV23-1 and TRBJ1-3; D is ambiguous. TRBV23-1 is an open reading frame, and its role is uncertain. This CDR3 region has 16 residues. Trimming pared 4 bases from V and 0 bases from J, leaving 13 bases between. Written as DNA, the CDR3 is TGCGCCAGCAGTCCCACGGACGTACACTCTGGAAACACCATATATTTT. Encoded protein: CASSPTDVHSGNTIYF.

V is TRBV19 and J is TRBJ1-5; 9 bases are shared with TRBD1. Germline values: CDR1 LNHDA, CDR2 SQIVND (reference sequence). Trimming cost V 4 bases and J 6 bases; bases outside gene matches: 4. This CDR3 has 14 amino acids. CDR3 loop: CASSRTGDRQPQHF. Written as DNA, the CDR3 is TGTGCCAGTAGTAGGACAGGGGATCGTCAGCCCCAGCATTTT.

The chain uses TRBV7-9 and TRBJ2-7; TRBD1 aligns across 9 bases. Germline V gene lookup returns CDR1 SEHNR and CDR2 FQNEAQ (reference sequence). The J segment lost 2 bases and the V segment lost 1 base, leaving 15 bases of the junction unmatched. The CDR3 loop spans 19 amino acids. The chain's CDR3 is CASSLGSFTDRGNTYEQYF. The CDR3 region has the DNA TGTGCCAGCAGCTTAGGGTCATTTACCGACAGGGGGAATACCTACGAGCAGTACTTC.

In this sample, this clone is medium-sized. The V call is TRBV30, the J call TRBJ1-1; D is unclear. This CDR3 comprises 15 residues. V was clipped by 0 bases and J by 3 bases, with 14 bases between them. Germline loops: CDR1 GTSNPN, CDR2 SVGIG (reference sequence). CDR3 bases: TGTGCCTGGAGTGTAATGATGGGGATGGACACTGAAGCTTTCTTT. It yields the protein CAWSVMMGMDTEAFF.

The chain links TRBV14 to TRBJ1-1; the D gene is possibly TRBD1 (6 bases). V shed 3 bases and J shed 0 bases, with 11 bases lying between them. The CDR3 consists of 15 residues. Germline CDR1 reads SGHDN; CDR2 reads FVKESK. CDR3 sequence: CASSQTGLVNTEAFF. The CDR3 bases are TGTGCCAGCAGCCAGACAGGATTAGTGAACACTGAAGCTTTCTTT.

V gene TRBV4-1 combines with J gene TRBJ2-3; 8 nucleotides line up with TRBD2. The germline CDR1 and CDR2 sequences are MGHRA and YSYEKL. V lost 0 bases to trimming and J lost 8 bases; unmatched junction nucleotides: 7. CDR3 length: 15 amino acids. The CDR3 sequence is CASSQEGGAGGTQYF. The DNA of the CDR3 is TGCGCCAGCAGCCAAGAGGGCGGGGCGGGGGGTACGCAGTATTTT.

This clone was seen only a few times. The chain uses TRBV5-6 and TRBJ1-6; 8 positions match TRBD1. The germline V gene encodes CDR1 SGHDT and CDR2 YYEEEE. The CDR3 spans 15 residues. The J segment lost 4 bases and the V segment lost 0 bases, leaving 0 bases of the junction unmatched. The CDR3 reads CASSLGDRYNSPLHF. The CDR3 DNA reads TGTGCCAGCAGCTTGGGGGACAGGTATAATTCACCCCTCCACTTT.

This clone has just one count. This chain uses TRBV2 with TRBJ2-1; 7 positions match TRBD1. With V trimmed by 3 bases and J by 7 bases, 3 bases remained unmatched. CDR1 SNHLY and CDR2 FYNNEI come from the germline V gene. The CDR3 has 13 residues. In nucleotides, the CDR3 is TGTGCCAGCAGTGAGGGACAGAGAAATGAGCAGTTCTTC. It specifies CASSEGQRNEQFF.

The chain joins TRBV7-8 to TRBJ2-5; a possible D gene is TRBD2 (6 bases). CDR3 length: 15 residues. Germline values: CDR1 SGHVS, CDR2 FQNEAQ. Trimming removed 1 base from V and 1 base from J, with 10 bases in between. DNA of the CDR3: TGTGCCAGCAGCTTAGTGGCGGGAATCCAAGAGACCCAGTACTTC. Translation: CASSLVAGIQETQYF.

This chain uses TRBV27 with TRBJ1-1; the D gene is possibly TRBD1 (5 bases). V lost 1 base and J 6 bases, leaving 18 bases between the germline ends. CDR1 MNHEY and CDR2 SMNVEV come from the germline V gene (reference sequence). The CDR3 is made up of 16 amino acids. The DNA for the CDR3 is TGTGCCAGCAGTTTATTCTCACCGGGGGATGGAGCTGAAGCTTTCTTT. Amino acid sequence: CASSLFSPGDGAEAFF.

The CDR3 DNA sequence: TGTGCCAGCAGTTACTCCGGGGGAGGGCAAGAGACCCAGTACTTC. As protein: CASSYSGGGQETQYF. The chain employs TRBV6-5 and TRBJ2-5; 7 bases map to TRBD2. Germline loops: CDR1 MNHEY, CDR2 SVGAGI. V lost 0 bases and J lost 2; bases outside the gene matches: 3. The CDR3 covers 15 residues.

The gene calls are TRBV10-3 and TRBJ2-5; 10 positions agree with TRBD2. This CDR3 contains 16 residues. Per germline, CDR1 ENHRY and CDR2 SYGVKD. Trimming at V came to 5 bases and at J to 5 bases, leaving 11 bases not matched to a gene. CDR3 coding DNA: TGTGCCATCAGTAGCGGGGGGGCCGAGAAAACGGAGACCCAGTACTTC. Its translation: CAISSGGAEKTETQYF.

CDR3 in DNA: TGTGCCAGCAGCCTGGAACAGGATAGGGCCAAAAACATTCAGTACTTC. As protein: CASSLEQDRAKNIQYF. This sequence joins TRBV13 and TRBJ2-4; weak D call: TRBD1 (5 bases). The CDR3 runs 16 residues. Deletions cut 5 bases from V and 1 base from J, with 15 bases between. Per germline, CDR1 PRHDT and CDR2 FYEKMQ (reference sequence).